Below are 2 T cell receptor beta chains sequenced from a single sample in a study of beta chain features in type 1 diabetes. The authors reverse transcribed all of the isolated RNA, so sequencing captured expressed TCRB transcripts. Repertoires were generated with immunoSEQ multiplex PCR, while TCRdb's copy carries only in-frame clones and drops some. The sample lists 200,000 to 250,000 clones; 11% were seen once. Sequencing input: central memory CD4+ T cells from blood. The origin of the receptors is a man aged 18 to 29 in good health.

Points on this clone: Its ends do not fully match the called genes, so a read error is possible. This sample also contains other DNA sequences that code for the same CDR3. The chain has TRBV30 and TRBJ1-1, with D perhaps TRBD1 (5 bases). Germline V lookup: CDR1 GTSNPN, CDR2 SVGIG (reference sequence). The CDR3 runs 11 residues. The DNA of the CDR3 is TGTGCCTCTGCGGGGGAGACTGAGGCTTTCTTT. Translated: CASAGETEAFF.

The gene calls are TRBV7-2 and TRBJ2-3, with D perhaps given as TRBD1 or TRBD2 (5 bases each). Germline V CDR1 and CDR2: SGHTA, FQGNSA. V was shortened by 5 bases and J by 2 bases, with 17 bases between the two germline ends. The CDR3 is made up of 16 amino acids. Here the CDR3 DNA reads TGTGCCAGCAGCCCCAGATGGGACGGAGACACAGATACGCAGTATTTT. It is translated as CASSPRWDGDTDTQYF.